This paragraph covers one T cell receptor (beta chain) sequence. This record comes from a study of CD8+CD57+ T cells in acquired aplastic anemia. Trimming took 5 bases from V and 4 from J; bases not matched to a gene: 8. CDR3 length: 15 residues. Germline CDR1 SEHNR, CDR2 FQNEAQ (reference sequence). In patients chosen for sequencing, flow cytometry had shown CD8+CD57+ cell expansion. Patients were untreated when blood was sampled. Profiling that covered TCR beta VDJ and CDR3 relied on genomic DNA as its template. A single record per CDR3 protein comes from TCRdb applying MiXCR to the reads. The top ten clones hold about 60% of a sample with 220,000 or so distinct CDR3 sequences, 60% to 80% of them seen once.

V gene TRBV7-9 combines with J gene TRBJ1-2; TRBD1 matches at 9 bases. The source of this sequence is a human donor with aplastic anemia. The sequencing sample was made of sorted CD4+, CD8+, or CD8+CD57+ T cells (not recorded which) from PBMCs. The CDR3 protein is CASSPQDRGGYGYTF. CDR3 sequence (DNA): TGTGCCAGCAGCCCGCAGGACAGGGGCGGCTATGGCTACACCTTC. The full variable domain, rest sourced from reference TRBV7-9 and TRBJ1-2, is DTGVSQNPRHKITKRGQNVTFRCDPISEHNRLYWYRQTLGQGPEFLTYFQNEAQLEKSRLLSDRFSAERPKGSFSTLEIQRTEQGDSAMYLCASSPQDRGGYGYTFGSGTRLTVV.